Presented here are 15 T cell receptor beta chains from one specimen sequenced in a study of T cells expressing NK-cell markers. TCRdb reanalyzed the 5' RACE reads, giving one entry per CDR3 protein sequence and no DNA. The data include roughly 430,000 distinct CDR3 sequences; the top ten clones carry 6% to 8%. What was sequenced was blood T cells: a sorted CD56 or NKG2C T cell subset, CD4+ or CD8+ T cells, or bulk PBMC T cells (not recorded which). All receptors come from a woman aged 18 to 75 in good health.

The CDR3 spells CAISELAGTLTQYF. The chain employs TRBV10-3 and TRBJ2-5; as DNA is missing, the TRBD2 call by TCRdb cannot be tested. CDR1 and CDR2 (germline): ENHRY, SYGVKD. This CDR3 is 14 amino acids long.

The CDR3 protein is CSANDLLAEDYNEQFF. This chain uses TRBV20-1 with TRBJ2-1; TCRdb's assignment of TRBD2 cannot be checked, as there is no DNA. Germline V gene data show CDR1 as DFQATT and CDR2 as SNEGSKA (reference sequence). This CDR3 has 16 amino acids.

This chain connects TRBV6-2 or TRBV6-3 to TRBJ2-1; TCRdb proposes TRBD1, but this gene call is untestable without DNA. The CDR3 spans 16 residues. Germline V CDR1 and CDR2: MNHEY, SVGEGT. CDR3 residues: CASSYGMKGRRNEQFF.

The chain has TRBV19 and TRBJ1-1. This CDR3 is 15 amino acids long. CDR1 LNHDA and CDR2 SQIVND come from the germline V gene (reference sequence). The CDR3: CASSIDIEGSTEAFF.

The chain combines TRBV19 with TRBJ2-7; TCRdb lists TRBD2, though no DNA is available to test this call. This CDR3 region has 17 residues. CDR1 is LNHDA, CDR2 SQIVND, per germline (reference sequence). Here the CDR3 reads CASRPTPIAGVRNEQYF.

V is TRBV4-2 and J is TRBJ2-7. Germline CDR1 and CDR2: LGHNA and YNFKEQ. The length of the CDR3 is 16 residues. CDR3 loop: CASSQGETLLSDEQYF.

The chain recombines TRBV15 with TRBJ1-2. Germline CDR1 LNHNV, CDR2 YYDKDF (reference sequence). The CDR3 spans 13 residues. This chain's CDR3 is CATSRDRNYGYTF.

The J gene is TRBJ1-2, the V gene TRBV6-2 or TRBV6-3. Germline V gene lookup returns CDR1 MNHEY and CDR2 SVGEGT. This CDR3 contains 17 residues. The CDR3 reads CASNSEHLLLFNYGYTF.

The V call is TRBV9, the J call TRBJ2-2; the D gene TCRdb calls, TRBD1, cannot be checked with no DNA. Germline lookup yields CDR1 SGDLS and CDR2 YYNGEE. The CDR3 extends over 15 amino acids. This chain's CDR3 is CASSVGGRATGELFF.

The chain carries TRBV4-3 and TRBJ2-3; TCRdb selects TRBD2, and the lack of DNA leaves this call unchecked. The CDR3 covers 19 residues. CDR1 and CDR2 (germline): LGHNA, YSLEER. The CDR3 loop is CASSPTVFVAGGLEDTQYF.

The chain carries TRBV4-3 and TRBJ1-5. This CDR3 comprises 13 residues. Germline values: CDR1 LGHNA, CDR2 YSLEER. The CDR3 here is CASSQENGQPQHF.

The chain joins TRBV24-1 to TRBJ2-1; TCRdb returns TRBD1, unconfirmable since there is no DNA. The CDR3 runs 17 residues. In germline, CDR1 is KGHDR, CDR2 SFDVKD. This CDR3 reads CATSDSRRAGKGNEQFF.

The V call is TRBV15, the J call TRBJ2-3; TCRdb designates TRBD1, a call that cannot be tested without DNA. The germline V gene has CDR1 LNHNV and CDR2 YYDKDF (reference sequence). CDR3 length: 16 amino acids. CDR3: CATSETQGRGTDTQYF.

CDR3 in amino acids: CASEIAGSKNIQYF. This chain links TRBV6-2 or TRBV6-3 with TRBJ2-4; the D call from TCRdb, TRBD2, cannot be confirmed without DNA. In germline, CDR1 is MNHEY, CDR2 SVGEGT. This CDR3 comprises 14 residues.

The V gene is TRBV7-8, the J gene TRBJ1-2. The germline V gene encodes CDR1 SGHVS and CDR2 FQNEAQ. The CDR3 sequence is 14 residues long. The CDR3 loop is CASSLGGPLSGYTF.